The entry below gives a single TCR beta chain sequence along with its context. Profiled with immunoSEQ multiplex PCR; TCRdb holds only in-frame clones, not every one. Of approximately 2,300,000 clones listed, 85% to 95% are singletons. Germline V gene sequence: CDR1 LGHNA, CDR2 YNFKEQ. The ends were cut back, 0 bases at V and 6 bases at J, with 8 bases in the middle. This CDR3 has 14 amino acids. These data originate in a study of shared clonotypes between healthy human individuals. Overall study context: Every donor yielded three CD4 naive, three CD4 memory, two CD8 naive and one CD8 memory plate.

All of the donors resided in Nashville, Tennessee, and each was a Caucasian adult. What was sequenced was naive CD4+ T cells from PBMCs. Subset described: CD45RA+ positively selected. The rearrangement joins TRBV4-2 to TRBJ2-2, with D possibly called TRBD1 or TRBD2 (6 bases each). The receptor comes from a young man in good health. Some clones in this sample may be carry-over from other donors' samples. The CDR3 protein is CASSQDGGPGELFF. CDR3 DNA: TGTGCCAGCAGCCAAGATGGGGGGCCCGGGGAGCTGTTTTTT.